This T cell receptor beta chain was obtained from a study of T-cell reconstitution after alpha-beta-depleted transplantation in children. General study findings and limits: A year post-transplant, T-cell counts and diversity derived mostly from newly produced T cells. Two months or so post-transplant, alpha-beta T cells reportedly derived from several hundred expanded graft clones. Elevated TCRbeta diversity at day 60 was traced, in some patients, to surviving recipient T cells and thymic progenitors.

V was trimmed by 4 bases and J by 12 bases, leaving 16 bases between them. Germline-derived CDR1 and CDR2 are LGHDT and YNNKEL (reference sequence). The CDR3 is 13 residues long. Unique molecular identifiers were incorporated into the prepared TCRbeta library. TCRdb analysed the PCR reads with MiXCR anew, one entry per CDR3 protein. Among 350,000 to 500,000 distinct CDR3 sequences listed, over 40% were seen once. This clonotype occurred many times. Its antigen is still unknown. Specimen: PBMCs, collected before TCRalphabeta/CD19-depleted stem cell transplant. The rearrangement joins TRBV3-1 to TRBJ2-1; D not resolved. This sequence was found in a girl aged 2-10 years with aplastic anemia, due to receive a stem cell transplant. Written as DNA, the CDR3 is TGTGCCAGCAGCCCGAAGCCGGAAGGTCCGCAGTTCTTC. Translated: CASSPKPEGPQFF.